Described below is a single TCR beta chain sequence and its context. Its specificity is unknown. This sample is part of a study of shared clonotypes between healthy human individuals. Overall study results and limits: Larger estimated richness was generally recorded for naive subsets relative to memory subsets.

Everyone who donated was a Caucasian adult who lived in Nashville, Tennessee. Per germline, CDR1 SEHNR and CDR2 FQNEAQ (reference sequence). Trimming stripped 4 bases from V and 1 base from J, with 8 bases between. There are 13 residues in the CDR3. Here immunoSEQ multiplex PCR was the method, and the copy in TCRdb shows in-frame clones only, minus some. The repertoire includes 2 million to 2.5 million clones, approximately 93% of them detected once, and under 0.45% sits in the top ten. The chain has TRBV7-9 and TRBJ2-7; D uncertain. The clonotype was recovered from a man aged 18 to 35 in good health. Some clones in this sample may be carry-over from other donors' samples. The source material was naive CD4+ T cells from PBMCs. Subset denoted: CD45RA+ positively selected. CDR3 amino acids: CASSSSSSYEQYF. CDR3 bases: TGTGCCAGCAGCTCATCCTCTTCCTACGAGCAGTACTTC.